This entry lists 26 T cell receptor gamma chains sequenced from one sample in a study of gamma-delta T cells after stem cell transplantation. With CATT, TCRdb re-called clones from the RT-PCR reads. The sample records 800 or so gamma-chain clones, 5.6% being singletons. Sequencing used gamma-delta T cells. These receptors all come from a human donor. It is not recorded whose cells these are; they may come from a transplant donor.

In its sample, this clone was seen a few times. The CDR3 nucleotides are TGTGCCTTGTGGGAGCCCTACCAAGAGTTGGGCAAAAAAATCAAGGTATTT. It specifies CALWEPYQELGKKIKVF. This chain links TRGV9 with TRGJP. There are 17 residues in the CDR3. Germline trimming cut 3 bases from V and 4 bases from J; bases unmatched to any gene: 6. Germline V gene lookup returns CDR1 GITISATS and CDR2 ISYDGTV (reference sequence).

By sample share, this clone is medium-sized. The chain combines TRGV3 with TRGJ1 or TRGJ2. The CDR3 consists of 12 residues. The germline CDR1 and CDR2 sequences are VTNTFY and YDVSTARD (reference sequence). The J segment lost 11 bases and the V segment lost 3 bases, leaving 10 bases of the junction unmatched. DNA for the CDR3: TGTGCCACCTGGGACGGACCAGATGAGAAACTCTTT. Encoded protein: CATWDGPDEKLF.

This clone is categorized as large. The chain combines TRGV2 with TRGJ1 or TRGJ2. Germline assignment: CDR1 EGSNGY and CDR2 YDSYNSKV. The length of the CDR3 is 12 residues. V shed 1 base and J 3 bases; nucleotides not matched to a gene: 0. The CDR3 reads CATWDGYYKKLF. In DNA form, the CDR3 reads TGTGCCACCTGGGACGGTTATTATAAGAAACTCTTT.

This clone was seen a few times. The protein recorded in TCRdb matches a much larger clone and deviates from this DNA's translation at residue 4, suggesting a read error; the protein here is obtained by translating the DNA. V and J are TRGV9 and TRGJP. Germline-derived CDR1 and CDR2 are GITISATS and ISYDGTV (reference sequence). This CDR3 comprises 15 residues. The CDR3 region is CALREVELGKKIKVF. In DNA form, the CDR3 reads TGTGCCTTGAGGGAGGTAGAGTTGGGCAAAAAAATCAAGGTATTT.

This clone has only a few counts. The TCRdb protein, from a much larger clone, departs from this DNA's translation at residue 11, likely by read error; the protein shown derives from the DNA. The chain joins TRGV8 to TRGJ1 or TRGJ2. The CDR3 is 13 residues long. The germline V gene encodes CDR1 VENAVY and CDR2 YDSYNSRV. CDR3 sequence: CATWDYDYYKELF. The CDR3, as DNA: TGTGCCACCTGGGATTACGATTATTATAAGGAACTCTTT.

Remarks on this clone: At one end, the junction sequence differs from germline, possibly due to a read error. The same CDR3 arises from other DNA sequences in this sample as well. J is TRGJP and V is TRGV9. Germline values: CDR1 GITISATS, CDR2 ISYDGTV (reference sequence). This CDR3 has 16 residues. CDR3: CAFTSYRELGKKIKVF. CDR3 nucleotides: TGCGCCTTCACCTCCTATAGGGAGTTGGGCAAAAAAATCAAGGTATTT.

This clone is termed medium-sized (0.01 to 0.1%). The chain joins TRGV9 to TRGJP1. The CDR3 spans 14 residues. Germline V gene lookup returns CDR1 GITISATS and CDR2 ISYDGTV (reference sequence). Trimming removed 1 base from V and 1 base from J; junction bases left unmatched: 0. The CDR3 protein is CALWEVTTGWFKIF. The DNA of the CDR3 is TGTGCCTTGTGGGAGGTTACCACTGGTTGGTTCAAGATATTT.

This clone counts as medium-sized. Being one base from a much bigger clone, this may be a read error. Within the sample, other DNA sequences also encode this same CDR3. The chain carries TRGV9 and TRGJP. V shed 2 bases and J 4 bases; nucleotides not matched to a gene: 5. Germline CDR1 reads GITISATS; CDR2 reads ISYDGTV (reference sequence). This CDR3 contains 17 residues. CDR3 region: CALWEEIQELGKKIKVF. In DNA, the CDR3 is TGTGCCTTGTGGGAGGAAATTCAAGAGTTGGGCAAAAAAATCAAGGTATTT.

This clone was found a few times. A far larger clone is just one base off, so this is likely a read error. This chain connects TRGV8 to TRGJ1 or TRGJ2. The CDR3 extends over 15 amino acids. Germline V gives CDR1 VENAVY, CDR2 YDSYNSRV. The CDR3 sequence: CATRDSPLNYYKKLF. CDR3 nucleotide sequence: TGTGCCACCCGGGATAGTCCCCTTAATTATTATAAGAAACTCTTT.

As for this clone: TCRdb lists the protein of a much larger clone for this DNA, which differs at residue 10, so this is likely a read error; the protein given here is translated from the DNA itself. CDR3 amino acids: CALWEEELGRKIKVF. The CDR3 nucleotides are TGTGCCTTGTGGGAGGAAGAGTTGGGCAGAAAAATCAAGGTATTT. The V gene is TRGV9, the J gene TRGJP. The CDR3 runs to 15 residues. Germline lookup yields CDR1 GITISATS and CDR2 ISYDGTV (reference sequence).

This clone was seen more than once but under ten times. A clone one base away is much larger, so this may be a read error. The chain recombines TRGV3 with TRGJ1 or TRGJ2. From germline, CDR1 is VTNTFY and CDR2 YDVSTARD (reference sequence). The CDR3 is 20 amino acids. CDR3 DNA sequence: TGTGCCATCTGGGACAGGCCGAAGTGGCCAGCCGAAGCCAATTATTATAAGAAACTCTTT. Its protein is CAIWDRPKWPAEANYYKKLF.

This clone came up a few times. This sample includes further DNA sequences coding for the same CDR3. This chain links TRGV9 with TRGJP. Germline V gene lookup returns CDR1 GITISATS and CDR2 ISYDGTV (reference sequence). Trimming at V came to 6 bases and at J to 7 bases, leaving 3 bases not matched to a gene. There are 14 residues in the CDR3. CDR3 DNA sequence: TGTGCCTTGTGGTCTGAGTTGGGCAAAAAAATCAAGGTATTT. Residues: CALWSELGKKIKVF.

Comments on this clone: The junction shows a germline mismatch at one end, possibly a read error. V gene TRGV9 combines with J gene TRGJ1 or TRGJ2. The CDR3 extends over 11 amino acids. The V gene's germline CDR1 is GITISATS and CDR2 ISYDGTV (reference sequence). The CDR3 sequence: CASWEGNKKLF. CDR3 nucleotides: TGTGCCTCGTGGGAGGGGAATAAGAAACTCTTT.

This clone was seen only a few times. The V gene is TRGV9, the J gene TRGJP. Per germline, CDR1 GITISATS and CDR2 ISYDGTV (reference sequence). The CDR3 covers 18 residues. The V and J ends lost 3 bases and 3 bases, in that order; junction bases with no gene match: 8. The chain's CDR3 is CALWETLSQELGKKIKVF. CDR3 DNA: TGTGCCTTGTGGGAGACATTATCGCAAGAGTTGGGCAAAAAAATCAAGGTATTT.

Within the sample, this clone is medium-sized. The CDR3 DNA reads as TGTGCCTTGTGGGAGGTGCCGTTAGGGTTGGGCAAAAAAATCAAGGTATTT. Its translation is CALWEVPLGLGKKIKVF. This chain joins TRGV9 and TRGJP. The CDR3 covers 17 residues. V trimming: 0 bases; J trimming: 9 bases; junction bases outside the gene matches: 8. Germline CDR1 and CDR2: GITISATS and ISYDGTV (reference sequence).

This clone was seen only a few times. The CDR3 is CALWEEKLGKKIKVF. In DNA form, the CDR3 reads TGTGCCTTGTGGGAGGAGAAGTTGGGCAAAAAAATCAAGGTATTT. The rearrangement uses TRGV9 and TRGJP. The CDR3 runs 15 residues. With 2 bases clipped from V and 8 bases from J, the junction kept 3 bases outside the gene matches. Germline CDR1 is GITISATS and CDR2 is ISYDGTV (reference sequence).

This clone showed up just a few times. The CDR3 nucleotides read TGTGCCTTGTGGGAGGTGCAAACCCTGCATTATAAGAAACTCTTT. The encoded protein is CALWEVQTLHYKKLF. The chain has TRGV9 and TRGJ1 or TRGJ2. Germline CDR1 is GITISATS and CDR2 is ISYDGTV (reference sequence). V dropped 0 bases and J dropped 5; count of bases not matched to a gene: 10. The CDR3 spans 15 residues.

Of note for this clone: This clone may be a read error of a much larger clone one base away. The V and J genes are TRGV2 and TRGJ1 or TRGJ2. The length of the CDR3 is 12 residues. Germline assignment: CDR1 EGSNGY and CDR2 YDSYNSKV. DNA of the CDR3: TGCGCCACCTTCGAATGTTATTATAAGAAACTCTTT. As protein: CATFECYYKKLF.

A word on this clone: This sequence is one base from a far larger clone and is likely a read error. The gene calls are TRGV9 and TRGJP. The length of the CDR3 is 17 residues. The V segment lost 3 bases and the J segment 4 bases; nucleotides outside the gene matches: 6. The germline gives CDR1 GITISATS, CDR2 ISYDGTV (reference sequence). The CDR3 reads CALWETYQELGKKIKVF. DNA for the CDR3: TGTGCCTTGTGGGAGACCTACCAAGAGTTGGGCAAAAAAATCAAGGTATTT.

This clone was counted a few times. For this DNA, TCRdb reports the protein of a much larger clone, which diverges at residue 7, most likely from a read error; the protein presented here is translated directly from the DNA. The chain has TRGV8 and TRGJP2. The germline V gene has CDR1 VENAVY and CDR2 YDSYNSRV. The ends lost 0 bases at V and 3 bases at J; junction bases unmatched: 4. The CDR3 loop spans 15 amino acids. The CDR3 nucleotides read TGTGCCACCTGGGATAGGTCGGGTAGTGATTGGATCAAGACGTTT. Amino acids: CATWDRSGSDWIKTF.

This clone is deemed medium-sized (0.01 to 0.1%). This likely traces to a read error, being one base from a far larger clone. This chain uses TRGV9 with TRGJP. The CDR3 runs 14 residues. The germline CDR1 and CDR2 sequences are GITISATS and ISYDGTV (reference sequence). DNA of the CDR3: TGTGCCTTGCGGGAGCAGTTGGGCAAAAAAATCAAGGTATTT. Residues: CALREQLGKKIKVF.

In this sample, this clone turned up a few times. A clone one base away is much larger, so this may be a read error. Other DNA sequences of this sample code for an identical CDR3. The V and J genes are TRGV9 and TRGJP. The germline V gene encodes CDR1 GITISATS and CDR2 ISYDGTV (reference sequence). The CDR3 covers 16 residues. V lost 4 bases, J lost 4 bases, and 4 bases stayed unmatched. The CDR3 protein is CALWEIQELGKKIKVF. The CDR3 region has the DNA TGTGCCTTGTGGGAAATACAAGAGTTGGGCAAAAAAATCAAGGTATTT.

This clone is medium-sized within its sample. The chain is built from TRGV9 and TRGJP. This CDR3 comprises 16 residues. V shed 5 bases and J 11 bases; nucleotides not matched to a gene: 12. Per the germline V gene, CDR1 is GITISATS and CDR2 is ISYDGTV (reference sequence). The CDR3 loop is CALWGLVGMGKKIKVF. The CDR3 nucleotides read TGTGCCTTGTGGGGACTTGTGGGGATGGGCAAAAAAATCAAGGTATTT.

V and J are TRGV9 and TRGJP. CDR1 and CDR2 (germline): GITISATS, ISYDGTV (reference sequence). V trimming: 4 bases; J trimming: 2 bases; junction bases outside the gene matches: 2. CDR3 size: 16 residues. The CDR3 is CALWDRQELGKKIKVF. CDR3 DNA sequence: TGTGCCTTGTGGGACCGGCAAGAGTTGGGCAAAAAAATCAAGGTATTT.

The chain joins TRGV9 to TRGJP. The CDR3 has 17 amino acids. CDR1 is GITISATS, CDR2 ISYDGTV, per germline (reference sequence). V shed 3 bases, J shed 3 bases, and the junction held 5 bases outside the gene matches. The CDR3 coding sequence is TGTGCCTTGTGGGAGCTTAAGCAAGAGTTGGGCAAAAAAATCAAGGTATTT. It translates to CALWELKQELGKKIKVF.

This clone is judged medium-sized. The chain is built from TRGV3 and TRGJ1 or TRGJ2. Losses at the gene ends were 0 bases for V and 12 bases for J; bases not matched to a gene: 5. The CDR3 has 11 amino acids. Germline assignment: CDR1 VTNTFY and CDR2 YDVSTARD (reference sequence). CDR3 residues: CATWDRPTKLF. The DNA for the CDR3 is TGTGCCACCTGGGACAGGCCTACGAAACTCTTT.